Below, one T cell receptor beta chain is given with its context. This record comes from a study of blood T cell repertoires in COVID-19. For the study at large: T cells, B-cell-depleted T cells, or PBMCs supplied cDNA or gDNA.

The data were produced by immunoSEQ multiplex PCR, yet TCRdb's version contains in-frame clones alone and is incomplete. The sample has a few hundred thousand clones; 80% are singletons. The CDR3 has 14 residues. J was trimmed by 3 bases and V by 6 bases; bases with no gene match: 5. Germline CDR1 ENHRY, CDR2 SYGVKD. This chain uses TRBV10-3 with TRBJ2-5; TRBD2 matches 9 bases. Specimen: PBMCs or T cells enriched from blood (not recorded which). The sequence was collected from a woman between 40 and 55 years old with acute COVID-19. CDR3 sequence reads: CAIRVGGGEETQYF. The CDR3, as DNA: TGTGCCATCAGGGTCGGCGGGGGGGAAGAGACCCAGTACTTC.